Below, 2 T cell receptor beta chains from the same sample are listed, as sequenced in a study of T cell responses to AZD1222 COVID-19 vaccine. Data came from immunoSEQ multiplex PCR; TCRdb stores just in-frame clones and leaves some out. The table records about 100,000 clones, over 90% of them present only once. Sequencing was performed on peripheral blood, taken on day 0 of AZD1222 vaccination. The receptors come from an adult in good health.

This sequence joins TRBV10-3 and TRBJ2-3; 11 bases are a match to TRBD2. The CDR3 totals 14 residues. After removal of 5 bases from V and 7 bases from J, the junction contained 5 bases not matched to a gene. Germline V lookup: CDR1 ENHRY, CDR2 SYGVKD. In DNA, the CDR3 is TGTGCCATCAGTACCGGGACTAGCGGATATACGCAGTATTTT. Translating gives CAISTGTSGYTQYF.

The V call is TRBV6-5, the J call TRBJ1-4; D gene uncertain. V dropped 7 bases and J dropped 4 bases, with 13 bases sitting between them. Germline values: CDR1 MNHEY, CDR2 SVGAGI. CDR3 size: 14 residues. CDR3 protein: CASNPRGSNEKLFF. CDR3 sequence (DNA): TGTGCCAGCAACCCAAGAGGGAGTAATGAAAAACTGTTTTTT.